This is a list of T cell receptor beta chains from one sample in a study of blood T cell repertoires in COVID-19. The method was immunoSEQ multiplex PCR; TCRdb's version includes in-frame clones alone and lacks a portion of them. The sample carries about 330,000 clones, over 80% recorded once. Sequences were obtained from PBMCs or T cells enriched from blood (not recorded which). These receptors came from a man aged 25 to 45 who had recovered from COVID-19. Both conserved end residues are part of each CDR3. A D gene is named only where the DNA matches it firmly. Clone size appears in some rows only: once, few, many, or a class for an expanded clone.

v_call	clone_size	d_call	j_call	cdr3_nt	cdr3_aa
TRBV7-9	NA	TRBD1	TRBJ2-2	TGTGCCAGCAGCTCCAGGACAGGGGACACCGGGGAGCTGTTTTTT	CASSSRTGDTGELFF
TRBV30	NA	TRBD1	TRBJ1-1	TGTGCCTGGCGACTTTCAGGGGGAGGCACTGAAGCTTTCTTT	CAWRLSGGGTEAFF
TRBV6-2/TRBV6-3	NA	TRBD1	TRBJ1-6	TGTGCCAGCAGCCCTACGGGACAGGGAGGTAATTCACCCCTCCACTTT	CASSPTGQGGNSPLHF
TRBV9	NA	TRBD1	TRBJ2-7	TGTGCCAGCAGCGTATCGTCTGGACAGGGGTCGTGGCAGTACTTC	CASSVSSGQGSWQYF
TRBV7-6	NA	TRBD2	TRBJ2-1	TGTGCCAGCAGCTTTGTGGCGGGGGGGGGTAATGAGCAGTTCTTC	CASSFVAGGGNEQFF
TRBV11-1	NA	NA	TRBJ2-7	TGTGCCAGCAGCTTAGGCCCACTAGGACACGAGCAGTACTTC	CASSLGPLGHEQYF
TRBV11-2	NA	TRBD2	TRBJ2-1	TGTGCCAGCAGTCATAGCGGGGGGGCCCTCGATGAGCAGTTCTTC	CASSHSGGALDEQFF
TRBV6-1	NA	NA	TRBJ2-2	TGTGCCAGCAGATTACAGGGCCCCGGGGAGCTGTTTTTT	CASRLQGPGELFF
TRBV9	NA	TRBD2	TRBJ2-5	TGTGCCAGCAGCGTAGCTAGGGCTAGCGGGGGGCAAGAGACCCAGTACTTC	CASSVARASGGQETQYF
TRBV7-2	NA	NA	TRBJ2-7	TGTGCCAGCATCACAATCGGGGATCTATACGAGCAGTACTTC	CASITIGDLYEQYF
TRBV7-3	NA	NA	TRBJ2-1	TGTGCCAGCAGCCCCCAGGGGAGCTCCTACAATGAGCAGTTCTTC	CASSPQGSSYNEQFF
TRBV10-3	NA	TRBD2	TRBJ2-3	TGTGCCATCACCCAAATAGCGGGAGATACGCAGTATTTT	CAITQIAGDTQYF
TRBV6-1	NA	TRBD1	TRBJ1-2	TGTGCCAGCAGTGAAGTACAGGGGGAGGGCTACACCTTC	CASSEVQGEGYTF
TRBV24-1	NA	NA	TRBJ1-2	TGTGCCACCAGTGGCCAGCGGAATAACTATGGCTACACCTTC	CATSGQRNNYGYTF
TRBV19	NA	NA	TRBJ1-3	TGTGCCAGTAGCCTCCGGGGGGGACCGACAGGCTCTGGAAACACCATATATTTT	CASSLRGGPTGSGNTIYF
TRBV9	NA	TRBD2	TRBJ2-2	TGTGCCAGCAGCCCAGGGACTAGCGGGGCCGGGGAGCTGTTTTTT	CASSPGTSGAGELFF
TRBV5-1	few	NA	TRBJ1-2	TGCGCCAGTAACGTAAGCCCAGGAAACTATGGCTACACCTTC	CASNVSPGNYGYTF
TRBV14	once	TRBD1	TRBJ1-3	TGTGCCAGCAGCCAAGCTTGGGACAGATCTGGAAACACCATATATTTT	CASSQAWDRSGNTIYF